The 7 T cell receptor beta chains below were found in one sample sequenced in a study of cytomegalovirus exposure and HLA in healthy donors. The PCR ran on 60 Vbeta and 13 Jbeta primers. Sequencing was performed with immunoSEQ multiplex PCR; in TCRdb, only in-frame clones are kept and a portion is missing. The sample contains 130,000 to 150,000 clones, 75% to 85% of which appear only once. Sequenced sample: PBMCs. The receptors come from a woman between 18 and 30 years old in good health and CMV-seropositive.

The chain has TRBV12-5 and TRBJ2-5; D remains ambiguous. This CDR3 spans 14 amino acids. Germline V lookup: CDR1 LGHNT, CDR2 FRNRAP. V lost 3 bases, J lost 0 bases, and 8 bases lay in between. The CDR3 reads CASGLALYQETQYF. The DNA for the CDR3 is TGTGCTAGTGGTTTAGCCCTGTACCAAGAGACCCAGTACTTC.

The chain recombines TRBV4-1 with TRBJ2-7, with 11 bases aligning to TRBD1. Germline loops: CDR1 MGHRA, CDR2 YSYEKL. The CDR3 loop spans 15 amino acids. The V gene end was trimmed by 5 bases and the J gene end by 5 bases; junction bases not matched to a gene: 8. CDR3 in amino acids: CASSEAGQGANEQYF. The CDR3 nucleotides read TGCGCCAGCAGCGAAGCAGGACAGGGGGCGAACGAGCAGTACTTC.

The chain has TRBV7-9 and TRBJ1-1; D unresolved. The ends were cut back, 4 bases at V and 1 base at J, with 16 bases in the middle. Germline values: CDR1 SEHNR, CDR2 FQNEAQ (reference sequence). The CDR3 is made up of 16 amino acids. The CDR3 bases are TGTGCCAGCAGCTATACTCAGGATTTCACGAACACTGAAGCTTTCTTT. It translates to CASSYTQDFTNTEAFF.

The chain employs TRBV5-1 and TRBJ1-1; D not resolved. The V and J ends lost 1 base and 0 bases respectively, with 4 bases between them. Germline V CDR1 and CDR2: SGHRS, YFSETQ. CDR3 length equals 13 residues. The CDR3 region has the DNA TGCGCCAGCAGCTTGCGGTTGAACACTGAAGCTTTCTTT. It translates to CASSLRLNTEAFF.

The V call is TRBV9, the J call TRBJ2-3; 7 nucleotides match TRBD2. The V segment lost 0 bases and the J segment 0 bases; nucleotides outside the gene matches: 1. The germline V gene has CDR1 SGDLS and CDR2 YYNGEE. This CDR3 spans 15 amino acids. The CDR3 DNA sequence: TGTGCCAGCAGCGTAGGTAGCGGGAGCACAGATACGCAGTATTTT. Protein sequence: CASSVGSGSTDTQYF.

This rearrangement joins TRBV7-9 to TRBJ2-5; tentative D call: TRBD1 (7 bases). CDR1 is SEHNR and CDR2 is FQNEAQ in the germline V gene (reference sequence). V was cut by 1 base and J by 5 bases, with 11 bases left in between. The CDR3 extends over 14 amino acids. The CDR3: CASSLGTGGETQYF. CDR3 DNA: TGTGCCAGCAGCTTAGGGACAGGAGGGGAGACCCAGTACTTC.

The J gene is TRBJ2-4, the V gene TRBV5-1; D may be TRBD1 (6 bases). Trimming cost V 8 bases and J 8 bases, with 17 bases left between them. CDR1 SGHRS and CDR2 YFSETQ come from the germline V gene. The CDR3 has 13 residues. Written as DNA, the CDR3 is TGCGCCAGTAATGAACCGGGACAAGACATTCAGTACTTC. Translation gives CASNEPGQDIQYF.